The clone carrying this T cell receptor beta chain was seen repeatedly, ten times or more. One entry per CDR3 protein, called by TCRdb with MiXCR from the PCR reads. The sample holds about 640,000 distinct CDR3 sequences; about 20% are singletons and the top ten take around 0.9%. This sample was taken from a study of molecular identifiers for immune sequencing clone quantification. Naive CD8 T cells were picked out by sorting for CD8+CD4-CCR7+CD45RA+. V lost 3 bases, J lost 2 bases, and 5 bases stayed unmatched. The CDR3 runs to 15 residues. Per the germline V gene, CDR1 is MNHEY and CDR2 is SMNVEV (reference sequence).

The source material was naive CD8+ T cells from blood, with Jurkat cell RNA spiked in. Indicated subset: FACS-sorted CD8+CD4-CCR7+CD45RA+ naive T cells. This sequence joins TRBV27 and TRBJ2-3, with 7 bases matching TRBD1. The source of this sequence is a human donor in good health. Some libraries in this study had Jurkat cell RNA spiked in. CDR3 loop: CASSLTGHYTDTQYF. CDR3 DNA: TGTGCCAGCAGTTTGACAGGGCACTACACAGATACGCAGTATTTT.